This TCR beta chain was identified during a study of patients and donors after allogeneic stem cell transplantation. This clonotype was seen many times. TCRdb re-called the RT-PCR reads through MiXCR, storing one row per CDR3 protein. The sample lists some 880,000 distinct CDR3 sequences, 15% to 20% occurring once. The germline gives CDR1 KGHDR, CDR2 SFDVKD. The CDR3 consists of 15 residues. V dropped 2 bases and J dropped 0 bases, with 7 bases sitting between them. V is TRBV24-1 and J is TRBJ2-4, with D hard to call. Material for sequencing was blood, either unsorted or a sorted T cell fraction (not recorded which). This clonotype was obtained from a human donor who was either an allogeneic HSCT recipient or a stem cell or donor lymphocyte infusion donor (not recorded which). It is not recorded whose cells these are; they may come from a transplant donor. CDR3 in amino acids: CATSDSTLAKNIQYF. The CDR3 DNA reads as TGTGCCACCAGTGATTCCACCCTAGCCAAAAACATTCAGTACTTC.